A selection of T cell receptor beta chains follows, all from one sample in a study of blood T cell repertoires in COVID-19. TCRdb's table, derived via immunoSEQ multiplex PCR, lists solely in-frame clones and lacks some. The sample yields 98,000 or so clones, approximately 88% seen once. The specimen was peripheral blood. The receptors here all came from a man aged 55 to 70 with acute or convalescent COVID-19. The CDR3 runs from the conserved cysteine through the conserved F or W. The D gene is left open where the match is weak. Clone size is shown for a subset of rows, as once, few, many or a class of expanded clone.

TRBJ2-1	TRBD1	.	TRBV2	CASRAGTGGGEQFF	TGTGCCAGCAGGGCGGGGACAGGGGGCGGTGAGCAGTTCTTC
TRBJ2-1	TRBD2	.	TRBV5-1	CASSLLAGTNNEQFF	TGCGCCAGCAGCTTGCTAGCGGGGACGAACAATGAGCAGTTCTTC
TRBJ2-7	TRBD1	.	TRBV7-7	CASSPGTGPTYEQYF	TGTGCTAGCAGCCCCGGGACAGGTCCGACCTACGAGCAGTACTTC
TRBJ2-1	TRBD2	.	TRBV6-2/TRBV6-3	CASSFPRRASGRPNNEQFF	TGTGCCAGCAGTTTCCCACGCCGGGCTAGCGGGAGACCTAACAATGAGCAGTTCTTC
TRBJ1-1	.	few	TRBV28	CASSFVGGTEAFF	TGTGCCAGCAGTTTTGTGGGGGGCACTGAAGCTTTCTTT
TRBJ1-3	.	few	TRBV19	CASSAQGGRGNTIYF	TGTGCCAGTAGTGCCCAGGGAGGGAGAGGAAACACCATATATTTT
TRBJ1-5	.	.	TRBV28	CASSLRFPNRQPQHF	TGTGCCAGCAGTTTGAGGTTCCCGAACCGTCAGCCCCAGCATTTT
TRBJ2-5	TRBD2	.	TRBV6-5	CASSLTSGSLPQYF	TGTGCCAGCAGCCTGACTAGCGGGAGCCTCCCCCAGTACTTC
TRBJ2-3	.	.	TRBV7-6	CASSLSGLSPSDTQYF	TGTGCCAGCAGCCTCTCGGGACTTTCCCCATCAGATACGCAGTATTTT
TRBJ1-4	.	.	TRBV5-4	CASSFDRYNEKLFF	TGTGCCAGCAGCTTTGACAGATACAATGAAAAACTGTTTTTT
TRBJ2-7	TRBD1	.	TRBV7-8	CASSLLPGTGQSGQYF	TGTGCCAGCAGCCTCCTGCCGGGGACAGGGCAATCGGGGCAGTACTTC
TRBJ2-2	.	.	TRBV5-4	CASSPALRQDNTGELFF	TGTGCCAGCAGCCCCGCCCTTCGACAGGACAACACCGGGGAGCTGTTTTTT
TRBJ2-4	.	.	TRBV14	CASSQGGIKKNIQYF	TGTGCCAGCAGCCAGGGGGGTATAAAGAAAAACATTCAGTACTTC
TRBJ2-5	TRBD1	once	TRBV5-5	CASSLAGTGEETQYF	TGTGCCAGCAGCTTAGCCGGGACAGGGGAGGAGACCCAGTACTTC
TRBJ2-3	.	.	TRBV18	CASSPIFARTSTDTQYF	TGTGCCAGCTCACCAATCTTTGCCCGCACAAGCACAGATACGCAGTATTTT
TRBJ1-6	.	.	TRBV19	CASSNQQNSPLHF	TGTGCCAGTAGTAACCAACAGAATTCACCCCTCCACTTT
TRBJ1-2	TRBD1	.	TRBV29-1	CSGESDRAGYTF	TGCAGCGGTGAATCGGACAGGGCTGGCTACACCTTC
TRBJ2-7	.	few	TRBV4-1	CASSQGPGSVYEQYF	TGCGCCAGCAGCCAAGGTCCAGGGTCGGTCTACGAGCAGTACTTC
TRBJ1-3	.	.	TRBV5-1	CASSSDSPSGNTIYF	TGCGCCAGCAGCTCGGACAGCCCTTCTGGAAACACCATATATTTT
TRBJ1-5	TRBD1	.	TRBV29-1	CSVATDRVGQPQHF	TGCAGCGTCGCAACGGACAGGGTGGGACAGCCCCAGCATTTT
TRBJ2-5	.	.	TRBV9	CASSVGADQETQYF	TGTGCCAGCAGCGTAGGGGCAGACCAAGAGACCCAGTACTTC
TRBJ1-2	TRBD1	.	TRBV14	CASSQGQGIVGGYTF	TGTGCCAGCAGCCAGGGACAGGGCATAGTGGGCGGCTACACCTTC
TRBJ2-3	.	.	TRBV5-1	CASSLGDNTDTQYF	TGCGCCAGCAGCTTGGGGGACAACACAGATACGCAGTATTTT
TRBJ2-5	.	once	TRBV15	CATSRGGAVQETQYF	TGTGCCACCAGCAGGGGGGGAGCGGTCCAAGAGACCCAGTACTTC
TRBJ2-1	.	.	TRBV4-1	CASSQEWGEDLNEQFF	TGCGCCAGCAGCCAAGAATGGGGGGAGGACCTCAATGAGCAGTTCTTC
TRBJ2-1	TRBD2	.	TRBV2	CASRTGTSGNNEQFF	TGTGCCAGCAGAACCGGGACTAGCGGGAACAATGAGCAGTTCTTC
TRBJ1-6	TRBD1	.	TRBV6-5	CASRSGQHYNSPLHF	TGTGCCAGCAGATCGGGACAGCATTATAATTCACCCCTCCACTTT
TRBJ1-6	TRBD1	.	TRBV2	CASTGQGFSPLHF	TGTGCCAGCACGGGACAGGGGTTTTCACCCCTCCACTTT
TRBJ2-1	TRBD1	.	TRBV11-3	CASSFGRQGISAEQFF	TGTGCCAGCAGCTTCGGCAGACAGGGTATTAGCGCTGAGCAGTTCTTC
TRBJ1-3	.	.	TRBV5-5	CASSQSPGPPGNTIYF	TGTGCCAGCAGCCAGTCTCCGGGTCCCCCTGGAAACACCATATATTTT
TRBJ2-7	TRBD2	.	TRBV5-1	CASSLGASGGEQYF	TGCGCCAGCAGCTTGGGTGCTAGCGGAGGGGAGCAGTACTTC
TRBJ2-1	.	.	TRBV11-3	CASSLFSLASDNEQFF	TGTGCCAGCAGCTTATTCAGCCTAGCGTCAGACAATGAGCAGTTCTTC
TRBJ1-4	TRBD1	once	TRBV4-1	CASSQGTGDPSKLFF	TGCGCCAGCAGCCAAGGGACAGGGGACCCATCAAAACTGTTTTTT
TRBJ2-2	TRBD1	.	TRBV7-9	CASSSTMRDRGPTGELFF	TGTGCCAGCAGCAGCACCATGCGGGACAGGGGGCCGACCGGGGAGCTGTTTTTT
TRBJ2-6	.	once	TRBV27	CASSRGLGANVLTF	TGTGCCAGCAGCCGGGGTCTTGGGGCCAACGTCCTGACTTTC
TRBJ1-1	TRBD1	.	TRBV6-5	CASRRTGDTEAFF	TGTGCCAGCAGGCGAACAGGGGACACTGAAGCTTTCTTT
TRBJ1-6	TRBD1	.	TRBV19	CASSIGTDNSPLHF	TGTGCCAGTAGTATCGGGACAGATAATTCACCCCTCCACTTT
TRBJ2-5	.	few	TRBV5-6	CASSLARRARETQYF	TGTGCCAGCAGCTTGGCTCGGAGGGCCCGGGAGACCCAGTACTTC
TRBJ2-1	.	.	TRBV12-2	CASRFSRSGSSYNEQFF	TGTGCAAGTCGCTTTTCCAGAAGCGGGAGCTCCTACAATGAGCAGTTCTTC
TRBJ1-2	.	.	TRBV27	CASSLRAEANYGYTF	TGTGCCAGCAGTTTGAGGGCTGAGGCTAACTATGGCTACACCTTC
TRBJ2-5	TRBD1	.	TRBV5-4	CASSRDSVLETQYF	TGTGCCAGCAGCAGGGACAGTGTTTTGGAGACCCAGTACTTC
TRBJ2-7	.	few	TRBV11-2	CASSQTQALRRGQYF	TGTGCCAGCAGTCAAACCCAAGCTCTAAGGCGGGGGCAGTACTTC
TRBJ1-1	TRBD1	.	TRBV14	CASSQGLRAGGTEAFF	TGTGCCAGCAGCCAAGGACTAAGGGCAGGGGGCACTGAAGCTTTCTTT
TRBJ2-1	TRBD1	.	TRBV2	CASSGTGGEQFF	TGTGCCAGCAGTGGGACAGGGGGTGAGCAGTTCTTC
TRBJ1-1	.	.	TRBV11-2	CADREYNTEAFF	TGTGCCGACAGAGAATACAACACTGAAGCTTTCTTT
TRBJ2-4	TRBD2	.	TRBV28	CASSLPGLAGAKNIQYF	TGTGCCAGCAGTTTACCAGGACTAGCGGGAGCCAAAAACATTCAGTACTTC
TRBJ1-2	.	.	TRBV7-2	CASSPEALGTTTHYGYTF	TGTGCCAGCAGCCCCGAAGCCCTCGGAACGACTACGCACTATGGCTACACCTTC
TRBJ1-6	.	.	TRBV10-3	CAISELGAESPLHF	TGTGCCATCAGTGAGTTGGGGGCGGAATCACCCCTCCACTTT
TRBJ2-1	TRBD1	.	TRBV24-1	CATSARGGGNEQFF	TGTGCCACCAGTGCACGAGGGGGCGGAAATGAGCAGTTCTTC
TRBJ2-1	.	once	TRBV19	CASSIKGLRSDNEQFF	TGTGCCAGTAGTATAAAGGGACTGAGATCGGACAATGAGCAGTTCTTC
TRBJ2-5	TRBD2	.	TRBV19	CASSAGLAGVGETQYF	TGTGCCAGTAGTGCGGGACTAGCGGGAGTAGGGGAGACCCAGTACTTC
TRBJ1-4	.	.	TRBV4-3	CASSQDEGLSEKLFF	TGCGCCAGCAGCCAAGATGAGGGATTAAGTGAAAAACTGTTTTTT
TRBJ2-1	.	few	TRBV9	CASSVDWRTDNEQFF	TGTGCCAGCAGCGTAGATTGGCGGACTGACAATGAGCAGTTCTTC
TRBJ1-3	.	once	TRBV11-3	CASSLGQGTAGNTIYF	TGTGCCAGCAGCTTAGGGCAGGGGACGGCTGGAAACACCATATATTTT
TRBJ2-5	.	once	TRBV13	CASSRQLQETQYF	TGTGCCAGCAGCCGACAGTTACAAGAGACCCAGTACTTC
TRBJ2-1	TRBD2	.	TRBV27	CASTLAGVYNEQFF	TGTGCCAGCACACTAGCGGGAGTGTACAATGAGCAGTTCTTC
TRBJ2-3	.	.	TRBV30	CAWSSLTNTGIDTQYF	TGTGCCTGGAGTTCCCTGACAAATACGGGAATAGATACGCAGTATTTT